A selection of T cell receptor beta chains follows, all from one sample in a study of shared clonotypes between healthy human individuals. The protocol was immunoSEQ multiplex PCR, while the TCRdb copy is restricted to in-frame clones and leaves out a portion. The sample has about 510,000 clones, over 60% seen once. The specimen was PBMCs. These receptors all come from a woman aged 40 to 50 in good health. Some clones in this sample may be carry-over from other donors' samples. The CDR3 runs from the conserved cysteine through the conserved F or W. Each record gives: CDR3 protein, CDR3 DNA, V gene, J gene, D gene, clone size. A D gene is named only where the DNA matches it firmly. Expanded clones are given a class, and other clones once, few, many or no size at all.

cdr3_aa: CASSEVGAGGPTDTQYF
cdr3_nt: TGTGCCAGCAGTGAAGTGGGAGCGGGAGGGCCGACAGATACGCAGTATTTT
v_call: TRBV2
j_call: TRBJ2-3
d_call: TRBD2
clone_size: -

cdr3_aa: CASSWTSNYEQYF
cdr3_nt: TGTGCCAGCAGTTGGACATCCAACTACGAGCAGTACTTC
v_call: TRBV27
j_call: TRBJ2-7
d_call: -
clone_size: -

cdr3_aa: CASSQFPDLPEQFF
cdr3_nt: TGCGCCAGCAGCCAATTCCCCGACCTGCCTGAGCAGTTCTTC
v_call: TRBV4-3
j_call: TRBJ2-1
d_call: -
clone_size: -

cdr3_aa: CASSLWTSGVSTDTQYF
cdr3_nt: TGTGCCAGCAGCTTATGGACTAGCGGGGTTAGCACAGATACGCAGTATTTT
v_call: TRBV7-2
j_call: TRBJ2-3
d_call: TRBD2
clone_size: few

cdr3_aa: CASSTGTVTDTQYF
cdr3_nt: TGCGCCAGCAGCACCGGGACAGTCACAGATACGCAGTATTTT
v_call: TRBV5-1
j_call: TRBJ2-3
d_call: TRBD1
clone_size: -

cdr3_aa: CASNNEGRGVDTEAFF
cdr3_nt: TGTGCCAGCAATAATGAGGGGAGGGGGGTGGACACTGAAGCTTTCTTT
v_call: TRBV27
j_call: TRBJ1-1
d_call: -
clone_size: once

cdr3_aa: CASSWGLAENTGELFF
cdr3_nt: TGCGCCAGCAGCTGGGGACTAGCGGAGAACACCGGGGAGCTGTTTTTT
v_call: TRBV5-1
j_call: TRBJ2-2
d_call: TRBD2
clone_size: -

cdr3_aa: CASSLWGLAANTGELFF
cdr3_nt: TGTGCCAGCAGTCTCTGGGGACTAGCGGCGAACACCGGGGAGCTGTTTTTT
v_call: TRBV2
j_call: TRBJ2-2
d_call: TRBD2
clone_size: -

cdr3_aa: CASSDPGTSGQETQYF
cdr3_nt: TGTGCCAGCAGTGACCCTGGGACTAGCGGGCAAGAGACCCAGTACTTC
v_call: TRBV2
j_call: TRBJ2-5
d_call: TRBD2
clone_size: once

cdr3_aa: CASSPLRVAGVTNEQFF
cdr3_nt: TGTGCCAGCTCACCCCTCCGGGTAGCGGGAGTGACGAATGAGCAGTTCTTC
v_call: TRBV18
j_call: TRBJ2-1
d_call: TRBD2
clone_size: once

cdr3_aa: CASSELAGMDTGELFF
cdr3_nt: TGTGCCAGCAGTGAACTAGCGGGGATGGACACCGGGGAGCTGTTTTTT
v_call: TRBV6-4
j_call: TRBJ2-2
d_call: TRBD2
clone_size: many

cdr3_aa: CASSTTRTRSYEQYF
cdr3_nt: TGTGCCAGCAGCACGACCCGGACACGGAGCTACGAGCAGTACTTC
v_call: TRBV4-2
j_call: TRBJ2-7
d_call: -
clone_size: many

cdr3_aa: CAWSWGSGTGELFF
cdr3_nt: TGTGCCTGGAGTTGGGGGAGTGGTACCGGGGAGCTGTTTTTT
v_call: TRBV30
j_call: TRBJ2-2
d_call: -
clone_size: -

cdr3_aa: CASSLPGLSTDTQYF
cdr3_nt: TGTGCCAGCAGCTTACCGGGACTTAGCACAGATACGCAGTATTTT
v_call: TRBV7-2
j_call: TRBJ2-3
d_call: -
clone_size: -